The T cell receptor beta chain under discussion was sequenced for a study of T cell responses to AZD1222 COVID-19 vaccine. The CDR3 runs 13 residues. Germline CDR1 is SEHNR and CDR2 is FQNEAQ (reference sequence). J was trimmed by 3 bases and V by 5 bases; bases with no gene match: 3. Assay: immunoSEQ multiplex PCR; the TCRdb copy retains only in-frame clones and omits some. The data hold 95,000 to 110,000 clones, with about 90% observed a single time. The sample here was peripheral blood, taken on day 0 of AZD1222 vaccination. This receptor was identified in an adult in good health. The gene calls are TRBV7-9 and TRBJ2-7; TRBD2 aligns across 8 bases. CDR3 nucleotide sequence: TGTGCCAGCAGCCGGGGACTAGACTACGAGCAGTACTTC. Translating it yields CASSRGLDYEQYF.